The 14 T cell receptor beta chains listed next were all sequenced from one sample in a study of blood T cell repertoires in COVID-19. Profiled with immunoSEQ multiplex PCR; TCRdb holds only in-frame clones, not every one. The sample holds just over 90,000 clones, 90% seen once. The sample consisted of peripheral blood. The receptors originated from a human donor with active COVID-19. The donor label of this sample is uncertain.

This clone was found a few times. The chain recombines TRBV5-1 with TRBJ1-1, with unresolved D. The CDR3 contains 15 residues. Deletions cut 0 bases from V and 4 bases from J, with 13 bases between. In germline, CDR1 is SGHRS, CDR2 YFSETQ. For the CDR3, the DNA is TGCGCCAGCAGCTTGGTCCCAGGCGTGGCCACTGAAGCTTTCTTT. Amino acids: CASSLVPGVATEAFF. Together with reference TRBV5-1 and TRBJ1-1, the CDR3 gives the full variable domain: KAGVTQTPRYLIKTRGQQVTLSCSPISGHRSVSWYQQTPGQGLQFLFEYFSETQRNKGNFPGRFSGRQFSNSRSEMNVSTLELGDSALYLCASSLVPGVATEAFFGQGTRLTVV.

The chain links TRBV20-1 to TRBJ2-7; unclear D gene. The CDR3 spans 11 residues. Germline assignment: CDR1 DFQATT and CDR2 SNEGSKA (reference sequence). V was shortened by 2 bases and J by 2 bases, with 4 bases between the two germline ends. CDR3 sequence reads: CSARQTYEQYF. CDR3 nucleotides: TGCAGTGCTAGACAAACCTACGAGCAGTACTTC.

J is TRBJ2-2 and V is TRBV6-2 or TRBV6-3; D not certain. The CDR3 runs 14 residues. V was cut by 5 bases and J by 9 bases, with 16 bases left in between. Germline loops: CDR1 MNHEY, CDR2 SVGEGT. The CDR3 nucleotides read TGTGCCAGCAGTGATCCTAGACTTCACCGGGAGCTGTTTTTT. The encoded protein is CASSDPRLHRELFF.

The chain employs TRBV30 and TRBJ2-3, with D possibly matching TRBD2 (5 bases). CDR1 and CDR2 (germline): GTSNPN, SVGIG (reference sequence). The CDR3 loop spans 16 amino acids. V lost 3 bases and J lost 1, with 17 bases in between. The CDR3 DNA reads TGTGCCTGGAGCACTAGTCACTTAGGTCGCACAGATACGCAGTATTTT. Translation gives CAWSTSHLGRTDTQYF.

The chain has TRBV10-3 and TRBJ2-1; 14 nucleotides match TRBD2. Germline V CDR1 and CDR2: ENHRY, SYGVKD. The CDR3 covers 17 residues. With 4 bases clipped from V and 0 bases from J, the junction kept 2 bases outside the gene matches. CDR3 in amino acids: CAISGLAGGSSYNEQFF. The DNA for the CDR3 is TGTGCCATCAGTGGACTAGCGGGGGGGAGCTCCTACAATGAGCAGTTCTTC.

The CDR3 loop is CASSLSLNTEAFF. CDR3 DNA: TGTGCCAGCAGCCTTAGCTTGAACACTGAAGCTTTCTTT. This chain links TRBV7-9 with TRBJ1-1; D gene unclear. Germline-derived CDR1 and CDR2 are SEHNR and FQNEAQ (reference sequence). V was shortened by 5 bases and J by 0 bases, with 7 bases between the two germline ends. The length of the CDR3 is 13 residues. Looking up the rest from reference TRBV7-9 and TRBJ1-1 gives the full variable domain: DTGVSQNPRHKITKRGQNVTFRCDPISEHNRLYWYRQTLGQGPEFLTYFQNEAQLEKSRLLSDRFSAERPKGSFSTLEIQRTEQGDSAMYLCASSLSLNTEAFFGQGTRLTVV.

This clone was seen only once. This chain connects TRBV7-6 to TRBJ1-1, with D tentatively TRBD1 (5 bases). This CDR3 region has 15 residues. CDR1 and CDR2 (germline): SGHVS, FNYEAQ. The V gene lost 1 base and the J gene lost 2 bases, with 11 bases spanning the gap. The CDR3 protein is CASSLVQGTNTEAFF. In nucleotides, the CDR3 is TGTGCCAGCAGCTTAGTTCAGGGTACAAACACTGAAGCTTTCTTT.

This sequence joins TRBV10-1 and TRBJ2-1; possibly TRBD2 for D (7 bases). This CDR3 is 15 amino acids long. The germline CDR1 and CDR2 sequences are WNHNN and SYGVQD (reference sequence). V was cut by 6 bases and J by 8 bases, with 20 bases left in between. The DNA of the CDR3 is TGCGCCAGCAGGGCCTCCGGGGGGCCCACAGATGAGCAGTTCTTC. Translated: CASRASGGPTDEQFF.

This chain uses TRBV5-6 with TRBJ2-5; no firm D call. This CDR3 comprises 14 residues. Germline V gives CDR1 SGHDT, CDR2 YYEEEE. The V end was cut by 4 bases, the J end by 4 bases, with 14 bases between. The CDR3 loop is CASSARGPAETQYF. The CDR3 region has the DNA TGTGCCAGCAGCGCCCGCGGCCCGGCAGAGACCCAGTACTTC. Full variable domain (remainder filled in from reference TRBV5-6 and TRBJ2-5): DAGVTQSPTHLIKTRGQQVTLRCSPKSGHDTVSWYQQALGQGPQFIFQYYEEEERQRGNFPDRFSGHQFPNYSSELNVNALLLGDSALYLCASSARGPAETQYFGPGTRLLVL.

With respect to this clone: Other DNA sequences within the sample encode an identical CDR3. The chain is built from TRBV5-1 and TRBJ1-2; 9 bases are shared with TRBD1. Germline V gene data show CDR1 as SGHRS and CDR2 as YFSETQ. The CDR3 covers 14 residues. Trimming cost V 0 bases and J 3 bases; bases outside gene matches: 0. CDR3 DNA: TGCGCCAGCAGCTTGGGGACAGGGGACTATGGCTACACCTTC. It codes for CASSLGTGDYGYTF. The whole variable domain, filled in from reference TRBV5-1 and TRBJ1-2, reads KAGVTQTPRYLIKTRGQQVTLSCSPISGHRSVSWYQQTPGQGLQFLFEYFSETQRNKGNFPGRFSGRQFSNSRSEMNVSTLELGDSALYLCASSLGTGDYGYTFGSGTRLTVV.

Only a few counts were recorded for this clone. The gene calls are TRBV28 and TRBJ2-7, with 8 bases fitting TRBD1. The germline V gene encodes CDR1 MDHEN and CDR2 SYDVKM. Unmatched junction bases numbered 10, after V lost 10 bases and J lost 2 bases. The CDR3 extends over 14 amino acids. The CDR3 DNA is TGTGCCACATCTACAGGGGGTGTCACCTACGAGCAGTACTTC. Encoded protein: CATSTGGVTYEQYF.

The chain links TRBV2 to TRBJ1-1; tentatively, D is TRBD1 (6 bases). Germline lookup yields CDR1 SNHLY and CDR2 FYNNEI. This CDR3 has 12 amino acids. The V end lost 10 bases, the J end lost 10 bases, and 19 bases lay between the germline ends. The CDR3 region is CATRGAWWGAFF. The CDR3 region has the DNA TGTGCCACACGGGGGGCTTGGTGGGGAGCTTTCTTT.

The V call is TRBV7-9, the J call TRBJ2-5, with a weak D call TRBD1 (7 bases). V was cut by 3 bases and J by 2 bases, with 13 bases left in between. Per the germline V gene, CDR1 is SEHNR and CDR2 is FQNEAQ (reference sequence). The CDR3 has 15 amino acids. The CDR3 DNA reads as TGTGCCAGCAGCTTGACCCAGGGGGGACAAGAGACCCAGTACTTC. It yields the protein CASSLTQGGQETQYF.

This chain uses TRBV7-2 with TRBJ2-1; D is perhaps TRBD2 (5 bases). Trimming left V 3 bases short and J 9 bases short, with 9 bases between. In germline, CDR1 is SGHTA, CDR2 FQGNSA. The CDR3 has 12 residues. DNA for the CDR3: TGTGCCAGCAGCTTCGGAGGAACTGAGCAGTTCTTC. Encoded protein: CASSFGGTEQFF.